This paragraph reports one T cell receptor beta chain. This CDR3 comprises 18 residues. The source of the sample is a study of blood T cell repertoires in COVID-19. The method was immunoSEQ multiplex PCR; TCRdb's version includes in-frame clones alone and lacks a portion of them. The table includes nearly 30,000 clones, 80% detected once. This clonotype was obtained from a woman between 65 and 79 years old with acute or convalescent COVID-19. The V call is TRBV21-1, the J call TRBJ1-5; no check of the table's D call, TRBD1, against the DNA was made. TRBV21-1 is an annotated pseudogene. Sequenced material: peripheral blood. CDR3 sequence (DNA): TGTGCCAGCAGCAGCTCCGACAGGGGGCAGCGGCTTGATCAGCCCCAGCATTTT. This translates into CASSSSDRGQRLDQPQHF.